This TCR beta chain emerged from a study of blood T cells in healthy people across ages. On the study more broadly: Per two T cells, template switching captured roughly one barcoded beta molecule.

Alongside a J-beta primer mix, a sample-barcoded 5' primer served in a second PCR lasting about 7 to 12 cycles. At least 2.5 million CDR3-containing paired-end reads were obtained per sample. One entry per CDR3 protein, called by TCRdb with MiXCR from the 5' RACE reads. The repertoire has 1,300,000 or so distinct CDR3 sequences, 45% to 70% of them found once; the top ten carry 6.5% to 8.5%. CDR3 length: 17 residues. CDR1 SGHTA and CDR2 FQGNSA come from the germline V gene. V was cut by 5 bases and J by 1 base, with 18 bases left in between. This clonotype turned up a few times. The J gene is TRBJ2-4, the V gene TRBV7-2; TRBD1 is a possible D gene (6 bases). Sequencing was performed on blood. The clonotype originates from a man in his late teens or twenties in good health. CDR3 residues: CASSPRSTQGAKNIQYF. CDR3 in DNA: TGTGCCAGCAGCCCCCGTTCCACACAGGGCGCCAAAAACATTCAGTACTTC. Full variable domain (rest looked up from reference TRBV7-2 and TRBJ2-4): GAGVSQSPSNKVTEKGKDVELRCDPISGHTALYWYRQSLGQGLEFLIYFQGNSAPDKSGLPSDRFSAERTGGSVSTLTIQRTQQEDSAVYLCASSPRSTQGAKNIQYFGAGTRLSVL.